The 2 T cell receptor beta chains in this list originate from one sample, sequenced in a study of long-term antiretroviral therapy in people with HIV. Runs used v3.0 of the immunoSEQ assay and were done at survey level. The protocol was immunoSEQ multiplex PCR, while the TCRdb copy is restricted to in-frame clones and leaves out a portion. The repertoire consists of about 22,000 clones, with about 82% occurring once and the leading ten covering around 4.6%. The material sequenced was unsorted PBMCs, taken 1.3 years after starting antiretroviral therapy. These receptors were obtained from a man in his 60s with HIV.

CDR3 coding DNA: TGTGCCAGCAGCTTGATCGGGGGCTCCCAGCCCCAGCATTTT. Translation: CASSLIGGSQPQHF. The chain links TRBV5-5 to TRBJ1-5, with a tentative D call TRBD1 (6 bases). CDR1 is SGHKS, CDR2 YYEKEE, per germline (reference sequence). The CDR3 covers 14 residues. Trimming took off 1 base at V and 7 bases at J, with 12 bases between the two ends.

The J gene is TRBJ2-3, the V gene TRBV5-1; no reliable D call. V was shortened by 1 base and J by 0 bases, with 6 bases between the two germline ends. This CDR3 has 14 residues. Germline lookup yields CDR1 SGHRS and CDR2 YFSETQ. CDR3: CASSLRSSTDTQYF. The CDR3 DNA is TGCGCCAGCAGCTTGCGGTCAAGCACAGATACGCAGTATTTT.